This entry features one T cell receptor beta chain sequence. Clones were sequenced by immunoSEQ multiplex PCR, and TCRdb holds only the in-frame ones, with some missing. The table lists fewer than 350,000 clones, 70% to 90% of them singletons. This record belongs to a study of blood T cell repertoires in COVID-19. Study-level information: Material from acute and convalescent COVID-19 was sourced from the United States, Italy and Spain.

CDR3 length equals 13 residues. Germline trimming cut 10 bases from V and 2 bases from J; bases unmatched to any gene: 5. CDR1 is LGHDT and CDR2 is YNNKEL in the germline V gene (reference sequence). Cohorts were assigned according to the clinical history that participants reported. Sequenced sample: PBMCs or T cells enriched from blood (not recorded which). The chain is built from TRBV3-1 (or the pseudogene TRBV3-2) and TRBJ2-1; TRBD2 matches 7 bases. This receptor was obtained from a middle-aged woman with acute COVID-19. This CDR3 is CATTGGTYNEQFF. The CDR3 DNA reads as TGTGCCACCACCGGGGGGACCTACAATGAGCAGTTCTTC.